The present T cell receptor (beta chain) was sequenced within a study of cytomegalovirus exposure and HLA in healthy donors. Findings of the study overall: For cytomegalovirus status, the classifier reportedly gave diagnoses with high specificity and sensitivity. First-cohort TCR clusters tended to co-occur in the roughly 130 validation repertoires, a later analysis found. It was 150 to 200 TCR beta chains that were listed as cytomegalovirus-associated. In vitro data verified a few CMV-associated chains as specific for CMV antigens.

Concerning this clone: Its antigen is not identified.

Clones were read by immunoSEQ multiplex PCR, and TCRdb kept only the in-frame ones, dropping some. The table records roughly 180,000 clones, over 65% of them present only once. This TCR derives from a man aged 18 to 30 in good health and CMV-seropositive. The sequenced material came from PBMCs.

Written as DNA, the CDR3 is TGTGCCAGCAGCTTACTCGGACAGGGGGCTTTTTTAGTTGGGGCCAACGTCCTGACTTTC. Amino acid sequence: CASSLLGQGAFLVGANVLTF. The chain is built from TRBV28 and TRBJ2-6; 11 bases fit TRBD1. Germline CDR1 is MDHEN and CDR2 is SYDVKM. The junction had 16 bases not matched to a gene; V was cut back by 6 bases and J by 3 bases. This CDR3 spans 20 amino acids.